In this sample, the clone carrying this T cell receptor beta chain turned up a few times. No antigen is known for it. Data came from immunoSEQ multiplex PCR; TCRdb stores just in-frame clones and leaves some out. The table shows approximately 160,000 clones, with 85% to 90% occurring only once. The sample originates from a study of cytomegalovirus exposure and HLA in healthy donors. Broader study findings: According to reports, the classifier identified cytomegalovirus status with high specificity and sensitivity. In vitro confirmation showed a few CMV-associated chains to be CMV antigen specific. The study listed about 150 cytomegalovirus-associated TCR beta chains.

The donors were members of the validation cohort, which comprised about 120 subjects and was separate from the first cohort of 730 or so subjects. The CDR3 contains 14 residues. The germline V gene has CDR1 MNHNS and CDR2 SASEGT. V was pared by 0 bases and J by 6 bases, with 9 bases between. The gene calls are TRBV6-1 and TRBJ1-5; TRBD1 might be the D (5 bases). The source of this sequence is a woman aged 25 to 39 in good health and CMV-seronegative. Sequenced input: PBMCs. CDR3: CASSEAGGAQPQHF. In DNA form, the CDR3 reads TGTGCCAGCAGTGAAGCAGGAGGGGCTCAGCCCCAGCATTTT.